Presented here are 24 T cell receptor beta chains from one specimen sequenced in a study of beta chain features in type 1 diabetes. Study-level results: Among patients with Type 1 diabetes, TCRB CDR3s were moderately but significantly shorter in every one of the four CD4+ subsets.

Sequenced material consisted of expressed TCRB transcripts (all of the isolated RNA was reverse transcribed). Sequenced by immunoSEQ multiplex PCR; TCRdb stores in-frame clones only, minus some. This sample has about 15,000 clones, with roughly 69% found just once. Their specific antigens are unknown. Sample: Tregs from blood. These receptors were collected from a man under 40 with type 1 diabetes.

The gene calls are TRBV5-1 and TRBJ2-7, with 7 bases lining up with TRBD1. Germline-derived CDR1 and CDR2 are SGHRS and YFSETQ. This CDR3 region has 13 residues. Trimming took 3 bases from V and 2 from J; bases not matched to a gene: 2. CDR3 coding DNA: TGCGCCAGCAGCTCTACAGGGGCCTACGAGCAGTACTTC. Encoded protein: CASSSTGAYEQYF.

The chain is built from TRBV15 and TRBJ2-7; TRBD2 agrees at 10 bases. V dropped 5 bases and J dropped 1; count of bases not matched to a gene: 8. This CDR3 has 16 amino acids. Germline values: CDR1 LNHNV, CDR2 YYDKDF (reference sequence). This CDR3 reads CATSAGLALKSYEQYF. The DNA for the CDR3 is TGTGCCACCAGCGCGGGACTAGCGCTTAAGTCCTACGAGCAGTACTTC.

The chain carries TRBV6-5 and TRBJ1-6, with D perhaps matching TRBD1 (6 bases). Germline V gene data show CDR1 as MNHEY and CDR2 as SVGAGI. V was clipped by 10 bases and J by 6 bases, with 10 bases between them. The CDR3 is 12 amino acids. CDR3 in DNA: TGTGCCACTAGGGGGTCTAATTCACCCCTCCACTTT. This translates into CATRGSNSPLHF.

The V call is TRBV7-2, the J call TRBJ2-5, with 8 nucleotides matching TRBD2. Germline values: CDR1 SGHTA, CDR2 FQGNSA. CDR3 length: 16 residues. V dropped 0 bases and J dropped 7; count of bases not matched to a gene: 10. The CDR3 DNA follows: TGTGCCAGCAGCTTAGCCACTAGCGGCCAGGGCGGGACCCAGTACTTC. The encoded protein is CASSLATSGQGGTQYF.

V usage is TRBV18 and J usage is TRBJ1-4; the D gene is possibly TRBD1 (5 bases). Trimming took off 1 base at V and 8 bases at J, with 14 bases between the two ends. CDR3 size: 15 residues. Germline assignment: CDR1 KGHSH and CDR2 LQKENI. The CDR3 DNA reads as TGTGCCAGCTCACCACGGCAGGGCGGTATCGAAAAACTGTTTTTT. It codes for CASSPRQGGIEKLFF.

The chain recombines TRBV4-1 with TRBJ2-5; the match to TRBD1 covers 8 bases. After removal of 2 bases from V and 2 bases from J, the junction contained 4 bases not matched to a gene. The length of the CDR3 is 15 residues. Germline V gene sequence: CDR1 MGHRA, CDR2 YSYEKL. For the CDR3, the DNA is TGCGCCAGCAGCCAACCGGACAGGGTGCAAGAGACCCAGTACTTC. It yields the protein CASSQPDRVQETQYF.

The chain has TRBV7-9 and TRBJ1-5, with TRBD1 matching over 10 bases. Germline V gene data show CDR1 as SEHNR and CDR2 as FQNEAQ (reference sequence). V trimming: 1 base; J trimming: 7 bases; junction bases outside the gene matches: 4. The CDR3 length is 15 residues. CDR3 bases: TGTGCCAGCAGCTTAGAGGGGGACAGGGGCCAGCCCCAGCATTTT. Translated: CASSLEGDRGQPQHF.

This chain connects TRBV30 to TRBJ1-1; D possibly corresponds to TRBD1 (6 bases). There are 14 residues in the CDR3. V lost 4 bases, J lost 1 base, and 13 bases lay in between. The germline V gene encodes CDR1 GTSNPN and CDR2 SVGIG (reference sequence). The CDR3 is CAWNQGMGNTEAFF. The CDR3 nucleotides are TGTGCCTGGAATCAGGGGATGGGGAACACTGAAGCTTTCTTT.

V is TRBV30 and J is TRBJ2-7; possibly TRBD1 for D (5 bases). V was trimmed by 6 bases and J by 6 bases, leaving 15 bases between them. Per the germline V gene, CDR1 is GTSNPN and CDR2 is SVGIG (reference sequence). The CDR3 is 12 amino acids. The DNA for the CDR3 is TGTGCCTGCCTTGGGGCCCGCGGCGAGCAGTACTTC. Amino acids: CACLGARGEQYF.

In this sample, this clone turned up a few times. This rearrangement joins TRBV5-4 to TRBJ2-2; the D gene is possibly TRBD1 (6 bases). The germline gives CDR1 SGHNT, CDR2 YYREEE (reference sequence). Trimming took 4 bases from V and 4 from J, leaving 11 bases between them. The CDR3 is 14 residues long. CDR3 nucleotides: TGTGCCAGCAGCCGGGACATTCTCACCGGGGAGCTGTTTTTT. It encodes CASSRDILTGELFF.

Here the CDR3 DNA reads TGTGCCAGCAGCTACACTGGGGCGAATGAGCAGTTCTTC. Its translation is CASSYTGANEQFF. The chain has TRBV7-6 and TRBJ2-1; possible D gene TRBD1, 5 bases. This CDR3 spans 13 amino acids. Germline assignment: CDR1 SGHVS and CDR2 FNYEAQ. V dropped 4 bases and J dropped 7 bases, with 11 bases sitting between them.

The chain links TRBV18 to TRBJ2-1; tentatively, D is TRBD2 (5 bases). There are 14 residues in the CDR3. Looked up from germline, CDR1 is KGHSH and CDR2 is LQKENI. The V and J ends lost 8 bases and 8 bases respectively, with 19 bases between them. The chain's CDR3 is CASRRALLDDEQFF. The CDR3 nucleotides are TGTGCCAGCCGGCGGGCCCTCTTAGACGATGAGCAGTTCTTC.

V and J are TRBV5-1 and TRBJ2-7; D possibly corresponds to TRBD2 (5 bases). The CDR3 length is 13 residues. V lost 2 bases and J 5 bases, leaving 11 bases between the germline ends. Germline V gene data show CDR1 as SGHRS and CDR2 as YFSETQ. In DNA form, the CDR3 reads TGCGCCAGCAGCTTTGTGGGAGTTGACGAGCAGTACTTC. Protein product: CASSFVGVDEQYF.

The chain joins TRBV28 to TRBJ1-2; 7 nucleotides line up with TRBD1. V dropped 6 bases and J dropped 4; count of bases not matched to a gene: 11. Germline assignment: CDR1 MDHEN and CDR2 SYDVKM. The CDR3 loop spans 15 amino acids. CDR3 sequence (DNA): TGTGCCAGCAGAACTACAGCGGCAGGGGGCTATGGCTACACCTTC. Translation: CASRTTAAGGYGYTF.

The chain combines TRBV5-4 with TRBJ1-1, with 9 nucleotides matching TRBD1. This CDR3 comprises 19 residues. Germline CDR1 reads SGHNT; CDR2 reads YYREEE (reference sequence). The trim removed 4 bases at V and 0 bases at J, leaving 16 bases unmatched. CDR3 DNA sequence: TGTGCCAGCAGCCTAGTAATGCCGGGACAGGGTTGGATGAACACTGAAGCTTTCTTT. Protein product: CASSLVMPGQGWMNTEAFF.

CDR3 sequence (DNA): TGCGCCAGCAGCTTGGGCCCGGGACAGGGGGCTGCGTACTACGAGCAGTACTTC. Encoded protein: CASSLGPGQGAAYYEQYF. The rearrangement uses TRBV5-1 and TRBJ2-7, with 12 bases fitting TRBD1. The CDR3 has 18 amino acids. In germline, CDR1 is SGHRS, CDR2 YFSETQ. V lost 0 bases and J lost 3; bases outside the gene matches: 10.

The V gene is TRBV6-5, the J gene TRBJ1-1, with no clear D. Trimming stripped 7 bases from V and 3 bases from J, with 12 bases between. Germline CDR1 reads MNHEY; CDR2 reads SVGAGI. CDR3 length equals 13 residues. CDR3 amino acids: CASISRGYTEAFF. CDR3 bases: TGTGCCAGCATCTCCCGGGGATACACTGAAGCTTTCTTT.

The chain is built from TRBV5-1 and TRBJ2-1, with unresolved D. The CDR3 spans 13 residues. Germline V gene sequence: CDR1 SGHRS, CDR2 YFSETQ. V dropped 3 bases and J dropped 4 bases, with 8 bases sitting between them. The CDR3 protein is CASSSTDYNEQFF. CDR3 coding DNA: TGCGCCAGCAGCTCTACAGATTACAATGAGCAGTTCTTC.

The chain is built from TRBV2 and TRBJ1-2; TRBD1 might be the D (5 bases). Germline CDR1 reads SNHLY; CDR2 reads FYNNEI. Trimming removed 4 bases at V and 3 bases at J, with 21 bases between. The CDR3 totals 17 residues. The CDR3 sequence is CASSASPSGGLDYGYTF. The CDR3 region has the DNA TGTGCCAGCAGTGCATCCCCGAGTGGGGGGTTAGACTATGGCTACACCTTC. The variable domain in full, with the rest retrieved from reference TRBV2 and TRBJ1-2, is EPEVTQTPSHQVTQMGQEVILRCVPISNHLYFYWYRQILGQKVEFLVSFYNNEISEKSEIFDDQFSVERPDGSNFTLKIRSTKLEDSAMYFCASSASPSGGLDYGYTFGSGTRLTVV.

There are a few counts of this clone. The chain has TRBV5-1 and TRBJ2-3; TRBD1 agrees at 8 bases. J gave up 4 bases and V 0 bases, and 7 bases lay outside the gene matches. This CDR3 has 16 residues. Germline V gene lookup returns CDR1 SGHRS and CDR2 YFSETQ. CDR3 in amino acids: CASSLGGQAGSDTQYF. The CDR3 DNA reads TGCGCCAGCAGCTTGGGGGGACAGGCGGGATCAGATACGCAGTATTTT.

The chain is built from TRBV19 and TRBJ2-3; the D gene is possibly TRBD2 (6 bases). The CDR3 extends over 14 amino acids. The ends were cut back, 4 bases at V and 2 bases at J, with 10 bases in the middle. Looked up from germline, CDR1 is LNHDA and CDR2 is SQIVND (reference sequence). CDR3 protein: CASSTGGITDTQYF. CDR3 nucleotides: TGTGCCAGTAGTACGGGCGGGATCACAGATACGCAGTATTTT.

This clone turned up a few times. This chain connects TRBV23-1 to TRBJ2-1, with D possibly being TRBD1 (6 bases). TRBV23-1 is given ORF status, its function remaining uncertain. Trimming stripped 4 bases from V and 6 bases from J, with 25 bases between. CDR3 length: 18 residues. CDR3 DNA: TGCGCCAGCAGTCTCCCCCTATCGGACAGTCAAGGTAGCAATGAGCAGTTCTTC. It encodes CASSLPLSDSQGSNEQFF.

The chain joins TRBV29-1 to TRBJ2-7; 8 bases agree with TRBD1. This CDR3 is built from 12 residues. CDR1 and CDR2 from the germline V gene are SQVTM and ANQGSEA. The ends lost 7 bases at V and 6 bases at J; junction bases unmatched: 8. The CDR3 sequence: CSAFLDRGEQYF. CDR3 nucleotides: TGCAGCGCCTTTCTTGACAGGGGCGAGCAGTACTTC.

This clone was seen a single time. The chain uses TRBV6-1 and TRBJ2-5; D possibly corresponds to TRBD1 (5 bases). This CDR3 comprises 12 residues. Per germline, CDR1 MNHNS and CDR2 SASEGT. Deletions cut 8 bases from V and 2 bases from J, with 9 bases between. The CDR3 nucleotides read TGTGCCAGCGAGCAGGGACAAGAGACCCAGTACTTC. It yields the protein CASEQGQETQYF.